The next 15 T cell receptor beta chains were all read from a single sample in a study of T cell responses to AZD1222 COVID-19 vaccine (dated by TCRdb to the early 2020s). The time point label for this specimen denotes: about 28 days (+/-7) after the second vaccine dose. Libraries were prepared through the immunoSEQ multiplex PCR assay. This immuneACCESS table, as held by TCRdb, lists in-frame sequences with V and J called but not all clones. Of the missing ones, under half trace to an unresolved V gene in checked studies; the others have no known cause. Recorded for this sample are some 50,000 clones; around nine tenths of them occurred a single time. Roughly 5.3% of the sample lies in the top ten. The material sequenced was peripheral blood, taken 28 days after the second AZD1222 dose. The receptor set was obtained from an adult who received the AZD1222 COVID-19 vaccine.

The V and J genes are TRBV19 and TRBJ1-1, with D possibly matching TRBD1 (6 bases). CDR3 length: 13 amino acids. The germline gives CDR1 LNHDA, CDR2 SQIVND (reference sequence). V was pared by 4 bases and J by 11 bases, with 17 bases between. The CDR3 coding sequence is TGTGCCAGTAGTAATCAGGGGATAGGGGCGGCTTTCTTT. Translating gives CASSNQGIGAAFF.

V usage is TRBV28 and J usage is TRBJ2-1, with 10 bases lining up with TRBD2. The CDR3 consists of 15 residues. Per the germline V gene, CDR1 is MDHEN and CDR2 is SYDVKM. The J segment lost 3 bases and the V segment lost 7 bases, leaving 6 bases of the junction unmatched. CDR3: CASTRRTSGYNEQFF. The CDR3 coding sequence is TGTGCCAGCACCCGAAGGACTAGCGGCTACAATGAGCAGTTCTTC. Full variable domain (outside the CDR3, taken from reference TRBV28 and TRBJ2-1): DVKVTQSSRYLVKRTGEKVFLECVQDMDHENMFWYRQDPGLGLRLIYFSYDVKMKEKGDIPEGYSVSREKKERFSLILESASTNQTSMYLCASTRRTSGYNEQFFGPGTRLTVL.

The rearrangement links TRBV7-2 to TRBJ1-2; D is uncertain. The V and J ends lost 1 base and 4 bases respectively, with 13 bases between them. Germline loops: CDR1 SGHTA, CDR2 FQGNSA. The CDR3 runs to 15 residues. CDR3 coding DNA: TGTGCCAGCAGCTTAGGGGTCTTCAACCCCTATGGCTACACCTTC. The encoded protein is CASSLGVFNPYGYTF.

The chain combines TRBV5-1 with TRBJ1-2; tentatively, D is TRBD1 (6 bases). Trimming cost V 4 bases and J 4 bases, with 26 bases left between them. There are 18 residues in the CDR3. Germline V lookup: CDR1 SGHRS, CDR2 YFSETQ. The CDR3 spells CASSPTSGEGQLVYGYTF. Here the CDR3 DNA reads TGCGCCAGCAGCCCGACAAGTGGAGAAGGACAGTTGGTCTATGGCTACACCTTC.

This clone is a singleton in its sample. The chain combines TRBV11-3 with TRBJ1-2; TRBD1 matches 8 bases. The CDR3 is 16 amino acids. V trimming: 4 bases; J trimming: 5 bases; junction bases outside the gene matches: 12. Germline-derived CDR1 and CDR2 are SGHNT and YENEEA. The CDR3 loop reads CASSSPLAGGLYGYTF. CDR3 DNA sequence: TGTGCCAGCAGCTCTCCCCTAGCAGGGGGCTTGTATGGCTACACCTTC. The full variable domain, rest sourced from reference TRBV11-3 and TRBJ1-2, is EAGVVQSPRYKIIEKKQPVAFWCNPISGHNTLYWYLQNLGQGPELLIRYENEEAVDDSQLPKDRFSAERLKGVDSTLKIQPAELGDSAVYLCASSSPLAGGLYGYTFGSGTRLTVV.

In its sample, this clone was seen once. The chain uses TRBV24-1 and TRBJ2-7, with 8 bases identical to TRBD2. Germline CDR1 is KGHDR and CDR2 is SFDVKD. V lost 0 bases and J lost 2; bases outside the gene matches: 11. The CDR3 runs to 18 residues. This CDR3 is CATSDLQAEREPTYEQYF. For the CDR3, the DNA is TGTGCCACCAGTGATTTGCAAGCCGAGCGGGAGCCAACCTACGAGCAGTACTTC.

This clone was recorded once. The genes are TRBV28 and TRBJ2-2; D perhaps matches TRBD2 (6 bases). Trimming pared 2 bases from V and 7 bases from J, leaving 11 bases between. The CDR3 loop spans 14 amino acids. Germline CDR1 is MDHEN and CDR2 is SYDVKM. CDR3: CASSLPPGGGELFF. DNA for the CDR3: TGTGCCAGCAGTTTACCCCCCGGGGGCGGGGAGCTGTTTTTT. The variable domain in full, with the rest retrieved from reference TRBV28 and TRBJ2-2, is DVKVTQSSRYLVKRTGEKVFLECVQDMDHENMFWYRQDPGLGLRLIYFSYDVKMKEKGDIPEGYSVSREKKERFSLILESASTNQTSMYLCASSLPPGGGELFFGEGSRLTVL.

J is TRBJ1-5 and V is TRBV5-8, with D possibly being TRBD1 (5 bases). V lost 3 bases to trimming and J lost 0 bases, with 10 bases between them. From germline, CDR1 is SGHTS and CDR2 YDEGEE. The CDR3 is made up of 15 amino acids. The CDR3 region is CASSSGRNSNQPQHF. CDR3 in DNA: TGTGCCAGCAGCTCGGGACGGAATAGCAATCAGCCCCAGCATTTT.

CDR3 amino acids: CASSFETGGRSPLHF. In DNA form, the CDR3 reads TGTGCCAGCAGCTTCGAGACAGGGGGCCGGTCACCCCTCCACTTT. The chain combines TRBV5-5 with TRBJ1-6; TRBD1 matches at 10 bases. The CDR3 is 15 amino acids. The ends lost 2 bases at V and 10 bases at J; junction bases unmatched: 6. Germline lookup yields CDR1 SGHKS and CDR2 YYEKEE (reference sequence).

The chain has TRBV5-1 and TRBJ1-1, with a possible D match to TRBD1 (6 bases). V lost 3 bases and J lost 0, with 9 bases in between. This CDR3 is built from 14 residues. CDR1 and CDR2 (germline): SGHRS, YFSETQ. The CDR3 region is CASSSRQVNTEAFF. The CDR3 nucleotides read TGCGCCAGCAGCTCCAGACAGGTGAACACTGAAGCTTTCTTT.

This rearrangement joins TRBV15 to TRBJ2-2; 8 nucleotides align to TRBD1. The junction had 11 bases not matched to a gene; V was cut back by 8 bases and J by 3 bases. Germline V gene lookup returns CDR1 LNHNV and CDR2 YYDKDF (reference sequence). The CDR3 totals 16 residues. CDR3 amino acids: CATGGPNRGDTGELFF. Written as DNA, the CDR3 is TGTGCCACCGGGGGTCCTAACAGGGGGGACACCGGGGAGCTGTTTTTT.

V and J are TRBV10-1 and TRBJ2-2; no clear D. Germline CDR1 is WNHNN and CDR2 is SYGVQD (reference sequence). The germline V and J ends were trimmed by 6 bases and 2 bases, with 4 bases remaining between them. The CDR3 contains 12 residues. DNA for the CDR3: TGCGCCAGCAGGGAAAACACCGGGGAGCTGTTTTTT. Amino acids: CASRENTGELFF.

The V call is TRBV6-5, the J call TRBJ2-1; D is uncertain. This CDR3 has 12 residues. Germline V gene lookup returns CDR1 MNHEY and CDR2 SVGAGI. Trimming removed 6 bases from V and 10 bases from J, with 13 bases in between. CDR3 amino acids: CASSPQMGEQFF. For the CDR3, the DNA is TGTGCCAGCAGCCCCCAGATGGGGGAGCAGTTCTTC.

This chain uses TRBV4-3 with TRBJ2-7; possibly TRBD2 for D (6 bases). CDR1 LGHNA and CDR2 YSLEER come from the germline V gene. V lost 1 base, J lost 6 bases, and 10 bases lay in between. The CDR3 has 13 residues. This chain's CDR3 is CASSQVPGVEQYF. The CDR3 bases are TGCGCCAGCAGCCAAGTACCGGGGGTCGAGCAGTACTTC.

The J gene is TRBJ2-5, the V gene TRBV5-1; D may match TRBD1 or TRBD2 (5 bases each). Trimming cost V 4 bases and J 1 base, with 8 bases left between them. The germline gives CDR1 SGHRS, CDR2 YFSETQ. The CDR3 loop spans 13 amino acids. DNA of the CDR3: TGCGCCAGCAGCCCCGGGACCCAAGAGACCCAGTACTTC. Translation gives CASSPGTQETQYF. Supplemented by reference TRBV5-1 and TRBJ2-5, the full variable domain reads KAGVTQTPRYLIKTRGQQVTLSCSPISGHRSVSWYQQTPGQGLQFLFEYFSETQRNKGNFPGRFSGRQFSNSRSEMNVSTLELGDSALYLCASSPGTQETQYFGPGTRLLVL.